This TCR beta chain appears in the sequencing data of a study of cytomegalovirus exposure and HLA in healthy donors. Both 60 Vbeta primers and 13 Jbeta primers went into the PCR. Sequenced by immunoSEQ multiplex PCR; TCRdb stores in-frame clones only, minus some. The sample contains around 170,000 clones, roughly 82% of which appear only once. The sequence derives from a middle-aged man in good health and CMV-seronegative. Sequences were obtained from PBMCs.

CDR3 sequence reads: CASSYSRRQGAQAKNIQYF. The CDR3 region has the DNA TGTGCCAGCAGTTACTCGCGGCGACAGGGGGCGCAAGCCAAAAACATTCAGTACTTC. The chain employs TRBV6-7 and TRBJ2-4; 10 bases align to TRBD1. TRBV6-7 qualifies as an ORF whose function is uncertain. With V trimmed by 0 bases and J by 0 bases, 8 bases remained unmatched. The CDR3 spans 19 residues.